This is a list of T cell receptor beta chains from one sample in a study of technical replicates of blood from four donors. TCRdb's table, derived via immunoSEQ multiplex PCR, lists solely in-frame clones and lacks some. The top ten hold 0.2% to 0.25% of the sample, which has some 76,000 clones, 98% seen once. Material: T cells isolated from PBMCs. These receptors originate from a human donor in good health. The CDR3 runs from the conserved cysteine through the conserved F or W. The order of the fields is clone size, V gene, D gene, J gene, CDR3 protein, CDR3 DNA. The D gene is left open where the match is weak. Clone size is shown for a subset of rows, as once, few, many or a class of expanded clone.

clone_size: NA
v_call: TRBV29-1
d_call: NA
j_call: TRBJ2-1
cdr3_aa: CSGIVRLVQFF
cdr3_nt: TGCAGCGGGATCGTTAGACTAGTTCAGTTCTTC

clone_size: NA
v_call: TRBV27
d_call: TRBD2
j_call: TRBJ2-3
cdr3_aa: CASKSETSGRFFGTQYF
cdr3_nt: TGTGCCAGCAAATCCGAGACTAGCGGGAGGTTCTTTGGTACGCAGTATTTT

clone_size: once
v_call: TRBV19
d_call: NA
j_call: TRBJ1-1
cdr3_aa: CASMGGTEAFF
cdr3_nt: TGTGCCAGTATGGGGGGCACTGAAGCTTTCTTT

clone_size: NA
v_call: TRBV2
d_call: NA
j_call: TRBJ2-7
cdr3_aa: CASKDQGQSKEQYF
cdr3_nt: TGTGCCAGCAAGGATCAGGGACAATCAAAAGAGCAGTACTTC

clone_size: NA
v_call: TRBV11-2
d_call: TRBD2
j_call: TRBJ2-7
cdr3_aa: CASSLGWREGYEQYF
cdr3_nt: TGTGCCAGCAGCTTAGGGTGGCGGGAGGGGTACGAGCAGTACTTC

clone_size: NA
v_call: TRBV29-1
d_call: NA
j_call: TRBJ2-7
cdr3_aa: CSVVEGYEQYF
cdr3_nt: TGCAGCGTTGTCGAGGGTTACGAGCAGTACTTC

clone_size: NA
v_call: TRBV30
d_call: TRBD2
j_call: TRBJ2-1
cdr3_aa: CAWTTGLAEREFF
cdr3_nt: TGTGCCTGGACCACGGGACTAGCGGAGAGGGAGTTCTTC

clone_size: NA
v_call: TRBV5-1
d_call: NA
j_call: TRBJ1-1
cdr3_aa: CASRLLKTEAFF
cdr3_nt: TGCGCCAGCAGGCTATTGAAGACTGAAGCTTTCTTT

clone_size: NA
v_call: TRBV11-3
d_call: TRBD2
j_call: TRBJ2-1
cdr3_aa: CASSSAGLAVNNEQFF
cdr3_nt: TGTGCAAGCAGCTCTGCCGGACTAGCGGTCAACAATGAGCAGTTCTTC

clone_size: few
v_call: TRBV28
d_call: TRBD1
j_call: TRBJ2-7
cdr3_aa: CASQGQATYEQYF
cdr3_nt: TGTGCCAGTCAAGGACAGGCTACCTACGAGCAGTACTTC

clone_size: NA
v_call: TRBV19
d_call: NA
j_call: TRBJ1-5
cdr3_aa: CASSIGQRGQPQHF
cdr3_nt: TGTGCCAGTAGTATCGGGCAAAGGGGGCAGCCCCAGCATTTT

clone_size: NA
v_call: TRBV7-2
d_call: NA
j_call: TRBJ2-3
cdr3_aa: CASSLRGGGTDTQYF
cdr3_nt: TGTGCCAGCAGCTTACGGGGAGGCGGCACAGATACGCAGTATTTT

clone_size: NA
v_call: TRBV4-1
d_call: NA
j_call: TRBJ2-2
cdr3_aa: CASSQGPGGTGELFF
cdr3_nt: TGCGCCAGCAGCCAAGGCCCTGGCGGGACCGGGGAGCTGTTTTTT

clone_size: once
v_call: TRBV2
d_call: NA
j_call: TRBJ2-7
cdr3_aa: CASSERPSYEQYF
cdr3_nt: TGTGCCAGCAGTGAGAGGCCTTCCTACGAGCAGTACTTC

clone_size: NA
v_call: TRBV18
d_call: NA
j_call: TRBJ2-2
cdr3_aa: CASSPVATGELFF
cdr3_nt: TGTGCCAGCTCACCCGTAGCTACCGGGGAGCTGTTTTTT

clone_size: NA
v_call: TRBV7-9
d_call: TRBD2
j_call: TRBJ2-1
cdr3_aa: CASRTTSGMGDEQFF
cdr3_nt: TGTGCCAGCAGAACGACTAGCGGGATGGGTGATGAGCAGTTCTTC

clone_size: NA
v_call: TRBV11-3
d_call: NA
j_call: TRBJ1-1
cdr3_aa: CASSFSGVEAFF
cdr3_nt: TGTGCCAGCAGCTTCAGTGGTGTTGAAGCTTTCTTT

clone_size: NA
v_call: TRBV27
d_call: TRBD2
j_call: TRBJ2-1
cdr3_aa: CASSSSGTTYNEQFF
cdr3_nt: TGTGCCAGCAGCTCGAGCGGGACTACCTACAATGAGCAGTTCTTC

clone_size: NA
v_call: TRBV10-3
d_call: NA
j_call: TRBJ1-1
cdr3_aa: CAISEQRGATEAFF
cdr3_nt: TGTGCCATCAGTGAGCAGCGGGGGGCCACTGAAGCTTTCTTT

clone_size: NA
v_call: TRBV10-3
d_call: TRBD2
j_call: TRBJ2-7
cdr3_aa: CAISSQRLAGYEQYF
cdr3_nt: TGTGCCATCAGTTCGCAGAGGCTAGCGGGCTACGAGCAGTACTTC

clone_size: NA
v_call: TRBV30
d_call: NA
j_call: TRBJ2-5
cdr3_aa: CAWNFKETQYF
cdr3_nt: TGTGCCTGGAATTTCAAAGAGACCCAGTACTTC

clone_size: NA
v_call: TRBV5-8
d_call: TRBD2
j_call: TRBJ2-5
cdr3_aa: CASSSTGTTIQETQYF
cdr3_nt: TGTGCCAGCAGCTCCACCGGGACTACTATCCAAGAGACCCAGTACTTC

clone_size: NA
v_call: TRBV19
d_call: TRBD1
j_call: TRBJ2-7
cdr3_aa: CASSGQDAYEQYF
cdr3_nt: TGTGCCAGTAGTGGACAGGACGCCTACGAGCAGTACTTC

clone_size: NA
v_call: TRBV27
d_call: TRBD2
j_call: TRBJ2-7
cdr3_aa: CASWAWEGISYEQYF
cdr3_nt: TGTGCCAGCTGGGCGTGGGAGGGGATCTCCTACGAGCAGTACTTC

clone_size: NA
v_call: TRBV9
d_call: TRBD1
j_call: TRBJ1-2
cdr3_aa: CASSVRDRVFYGYTF
cdr3_nt: TGTGCCAGCAGCGTCCGGGACAGAGTTTTCTATGGCTACACCTTC